This T cell receptor beta chain was documented in a study of response to subunit inactivated influenza vaccine. TCRdb used MiXCR to reprocess the RT-PCR reads, holding one entry per CDR3 protein. In the table there are about 780,000 distinct CDR3 sequences, around a sixth of which are singletons. The CDR3 loop spans 16 amino acids. CDR1 SGDLS and CDR2 YYNGEE come from the germline V gene. The V end lost 2 bases, the J end lost 2 bases, and 15 bases lay between the germline ends. The source is a man aged 45-65 years who received an inactivated influenza vaccine. The J gene is TRBJ2-3, the V gene TRBV9; D ambiguous. Material: PBMCs from blood, obtained 4 to 6 days after vaccination. The DNA for the CDR3 is TGTGCCAGCAGCGTTGGGCCCGCCCCACCCACAGATACGCAGTATTTT. It is translated as CASSVGPAPPTDTQYF.